The rows below give T cell receptor beta chains drawn from one sample of a study of Graves' ophthalmopathy and Graves' hyperthyroidism. In TCRdb, the multiplex PCR reads were re-called with MiXCR into one record per CDR3 protein. The data contain roughly 1.1 million distinct CDR3 sequences, less than 45% of them singletons. Sequencing used peripheral blood or thyroid tissue (not recorded which). The receptors here all came from an adult man with Graves' hyperthyroidism. CDR3s include the opening cysteine and the closing phenylalanine or tryptophan. A D gene is named only where the DNA matches it firmly. Expanded clones are given a class, and other clones once, few, many or no size at all.

j_call	clone_size	v_call	d_call	cdr3_nt	cdr3_aa
TRBJ2-6	many	TRBV7-8	NA	TGTGCCAGCAGCTTTAGGTCCTACCCAGGGGCCAACGTCCTGACTTTC	CASSFRSYPGANVLTF
TRBJ1-1	once	TRBV30	TRBD1	TGTGCCTGGTGTCGGGACAGAAAAAACACTGAAGCTTTCTTT	CAWCRDRKNTEAFF
TRBJ1-1	few	TRBV29-1	TRBD1	TGCAGCGTTACCGACAGGGGTCACTGGGCTTTCTTT	CSVTDRGHWAFF
TRBJ2-7	few	TRBV9	NA	TGTGCCAGCAGCGAGGCAAGCAAAGACTACGAGCAGTACTTC	CASSEASKDYEQYF
TRBJ2-7	NA	TRBV11-1	TRBD2	TGTGCCAGCGACAAGGGACTAGCGGGAGGGCCCTCCTACGAGCAGTACTTC	CASDKGLAGGPSYEQYF
TRBJ1-5	many	TRBV7-6	TRBD1	TGTGCCAGCAGCTTGACAGGGGCGAACAATCAGCCCCAGCATTTT	CASSLTGANNQPQHF
TRBJ1-6	NA	TRBV20-1	TRBD1	TGCAGCGCCAGGGGGCCAGATTCACCCCTCCACTTT	CSARGPDSPLHF
TRBJ1-2	NA	TRBV25-1	TRBD1	TGTGCCAGGCGTCAGGGGGCCCACGATGGCTACACCTTC	CARRQGAHDGYTF
TRBJ2-2	NA	TRBV12-3/TRBV12-4	TRBD1	TGTGCCAGCACCTCGGGACAGGGCGACACCGGGGAGCTGTTTTTT	CASTSGQGDTGELFF
TRBJ2-7	NA	TRBV30	TRBD2	TGTGCCTGGAGTCAAGCGGGAGTGGACGAGCAGTACTTC	CAWSQAGVDEQYF
TRBJ2-1	NA	TRBV10-3	TRBD2	TGTGCCATCAGCGATAGACTAGCGGGAGATCCTGAGCAGTTCTTC	CAISDRLAGDPEQFF
TRBJ2-7	many	TRBV7-8	NA	TGTGCCAGCAGCTTTCGTCGACGGGATCCCTACGAGCAGTACTTC	CASSFRRRDPYEQYF
TRBJ1-1	many	TRBV5-8	NA	TGTGCCAGCAGCTTGCCCCTTGGAGAGGCAAACACTGAAGCTTTCTTT	CASSLPLGEANTEAFF
TRBJ2-7	many	TRBV29-1	TRBD1	TGCAGCGTTGCGGGGACAGGGGTTTTGGGCTCCTACGAGCAGTACTTC	CSVAGTGVLGSYEQYF
TRBJ1-5	NA	TRBV10-2	TRBD1	TGCGCCAGCAGTGTGCCGGACAGGGTTGACCATCAGCCCCAGCATTTT	CASSVPDRVDHQPQHF
TRBJ1-2	NA	TRBV6-1	TRBD1	TGTGCCGGGTCACCGGGACAGGACTATGGCTACACCTTC	CAGSPGQDYGYTF
TRBJ2-5	many	TRBV28	TRBD2	TGTGCCAGCCTGGCGACTAGCGCGGAGACCCAGTACTTC	CASLATSAETQYF
TRBJ1-6	many	TRBV12-3/TRBV12-4	NA	TGTGCCAGCAGTTTAGCGAGAGCAGGGTCGAATTCACCCCTCCACTTT	CASSLARAGSNSPLHF
TRBJ1-6	NA	TRBV4-3	NA	TGCGCCAGCAGCCAAGACTTAATAAGTTCCTATAATTCACCCCTCCACTTT	CASSQDLISSYNSPLHF
TRBJ1-6	many	TRBV7-9	NA	TGTGCCAGCAGCTTGACCCGTTCACCCCTCCACTTT	CASSLTRSPLHF
TRBJ2-7	NA	TRBV12-3/TRBV12-4	NA	TGTGCCAGCAGTTTAATTCCGACAGGCAACTACGAGCAGTACTTC	CASSLIPTGNYEQYF
TRBJ2-5	NA	TRBV7-9	TRBD1	TGTGCCTGTGACAGGGGGGAGACCCAGTACTTC	CACDRGETQYF
TRBJ2-5	few	TRBV19	NA	TGTGCCAGTACCCTGACAGGGAGGAGGGAAGAGACCCAGTACTTC	CASTLTGRREETQYF
TRBJ1-6	few	TRBV19	NA	TGTGCCTCAACAGTTGGAGGGGTTTCACCCCCCCACTTT	CASTVGGVSPPHF
TRBJ1-2	NA	TRBV20-1	NA	TGCAGTGCTACCCAGGATTGGGCCCCCGACCTCTATGGCTACACCTTC	CSATQDWAPDLYGYTF
TRBJ2-5	few	TRBV12-3/TRBV12-4	TRBD1	TGTGCCAGCAGTTCAAACCTAGCAGGACAGGGCGCAGGAGAGACCCAGTACTTC	CASSSNLAGQGAGETQYF
TRBJ1-2	few	TRBV2	TRBD1	TGTGCCAGCAGTTCACAGGGGGCGTTGAGAAATGGCTACACCTTC	CASSSQGALRNGYTF
TRBJ2-3	few	TRBV25-1	NA	TGTGCCAGCAGTGAATTTGTGGGCCGGGACACCTTCACAGATACGCAGTATTTT	CASSEFVGRDTFTDTQYF
TRBJ1-1	NA	TRBV20-1	NA	TGCAGTGCTAGAGATGGCTCCAGGGCCCTGAACACTGAAGCTTTCTTT	CSARDGSRALNTEAFF
TRBJ1-1	once	TRBV15	NA	TGTGCCACCAGCACAGCGCGGGACACTGAAGCTTTCTTT	CATSTARDTEAFF
TRBJ1-1	many	TRBV24-1	NA	TGTGCCACCAGTGATCCGTCCTCGGGGAACACTGAAGCTTTCTTT	CATSDPSSGNTEAFF
TRBJ2-7	NA	TRBV29-1	TRBD2	TGCAGCGTTGAAGAAGTAGCGGGAGGGGCTGAGCAGTACTTC	CSVEEVAGGAEQYF
TRBJ1-2	NA	TRBV7-8	NA	TGTGCCAGCAGCTCCTCTCTTTGGGAGACCGACTATGGCTACACCTTC	CASSSSLWETDYGYTF
TRBJ2-2	NA	TRBV30	NA	TGTGCCTGGAGGCTACTACCTAACACCGGGGAGCTGTTTTTT	CAWRLLPNTGELFF
TRBJ1-1	many	TRBV29-1	TRBD1	TGCAGCGTTGAAGTCTGGGACAGGGGGGAAACTGAAGCTTTCTTT	CSVEVWDRGETEAFF
TRBJ2-7	NA	TRBV7-2	TRBD2	TGTGCCAGCAGCCATTTACTGACTAGCGGGGTCTACGAGCAGTACTTC	CASSHLLTSGVYEQYF
TRBJ2-7	many	TRBV12-3/TRBV12-4	NA	TGTGCCAGCAGTTTGGCGGGGCCACCCTACGAGCAGTACTTC	CASSLAGPPYEQYF
TRBJ1-6	few	TRBV6-5	NA	TGTGCCAGCAGTTCGCAGGGTTTTAATTCACCCCTCCACTTT	CASSSQGFNSPLHF
TRBJ1-2	few	TRBV6-5	NA	TGTGCCAGCAGTTACTCAGCCCGGGGGCGAGACTATGGCTACACCTTC	CASSYSARGRDYGYTF
TRBJ2-7	NA	TRBV7-9	TRBD1	TGTGCCAGCAGCTTAGGGAGGCAGGGGGCTTACGAGCAGTACTTC	CASSLGRQGAYEQYF
TRBJ1-2	NA	TRBV5-8	NA	TGTGCCAGCAGCTTGGTGGCAGGAGCTAACTATGGCTACACCTTC	CASSLVAGANYGYTF
TRBJ1-5	many	TRBV15	TRBD1	TGTGCCACCAGCATAGGACAGGGTTGGCAGCCCCAGCATTTT	CATSIGQGWQPQHF
TRBJ1-4	NA	TRBV12-3/TRBV12-4	NA	TGTGCCAGCAGTTTTATGGGGACAACAGGGCACCTAGAAAAACTGTTTTTT	CASSFMGTTGHLEKLFF
TRBJ1-2	many	TRBV29-1	NA	TGCAGCGCCAACGTATTAGGTGGGCAGAGCTATGGCTACACCTTC	CSANVLGGQSYGYTF
TRBJ2-6	few	TRBV20-1	NA	TGCAGTGCTAGAGATTTCTCCCGAGGAGAAGACGCTTACTCTGGGGCCAACGTCCTGACTTTC	CSARDFSRGEDAYSGANVLTF
TRBJ2-2	few	TRBV5-6	NA	TGTGCCAGCAGCTTGGTGCCGGGAGCGGGCGGGGAGCTGTTTTTT	CASSLVPGAGGELFF
TRBJ1-5	NA	TRBV10-2	NA	TGCGCCAGCAGTGACTCCGGGACGGGGGGTCATCAGCCCCAGCATTTT	CASSDSGTGGHQPQHF
TRBJ1-1	few	TRBV20-1	NA	TGCAGTGGGGAAGGACACAACACTGAAGCTTTCTTT	CSGEGHNTEAFF
TRBJ2-7	NA	TRBV7-6	TRBD2	TGCGCCAGCAGCCAAGAAGCTAGCGGGGGGCCCTACGAGCAGTACTTC	CASSQEASGGPYEQYF
TRBJ2-5	NA	TRBV9	TRBD2	TGTGCCAGCAGCAGGGGCGGGAGGATAGAAGAGACCCAGTACTTC	CASSRGGRIEETQYF
TRBJ1-2	many	TRBV7-9	TRBD1	TGTGCCAGCAGCTCCGGGACAGCCGTCTATGGCTACACCTTC	CASSSGTAVYGYTF